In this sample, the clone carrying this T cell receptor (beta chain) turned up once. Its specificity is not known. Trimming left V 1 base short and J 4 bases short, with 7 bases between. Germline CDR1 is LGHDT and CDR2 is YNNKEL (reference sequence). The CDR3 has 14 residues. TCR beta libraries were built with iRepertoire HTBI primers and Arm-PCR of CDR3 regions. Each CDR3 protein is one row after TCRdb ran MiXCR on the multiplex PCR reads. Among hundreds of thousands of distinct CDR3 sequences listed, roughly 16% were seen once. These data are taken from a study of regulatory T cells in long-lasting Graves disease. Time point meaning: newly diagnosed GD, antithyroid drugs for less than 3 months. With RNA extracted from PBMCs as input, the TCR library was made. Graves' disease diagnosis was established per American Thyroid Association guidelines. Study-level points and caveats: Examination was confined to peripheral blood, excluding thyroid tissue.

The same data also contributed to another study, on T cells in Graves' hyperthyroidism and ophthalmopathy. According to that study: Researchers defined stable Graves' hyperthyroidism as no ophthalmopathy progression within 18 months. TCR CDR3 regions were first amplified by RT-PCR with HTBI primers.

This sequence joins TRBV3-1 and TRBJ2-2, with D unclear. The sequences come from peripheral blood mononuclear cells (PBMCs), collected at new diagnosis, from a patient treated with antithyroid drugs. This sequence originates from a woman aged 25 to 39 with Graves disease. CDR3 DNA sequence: TGTGCCAGCAGCCAAGGTCCAATCACCGGGGAGCTGTTTTTT. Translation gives CASSQGPITGELFF.